This is a list of T cell receptor beta chains from one sample in a study of metastatic and nonmetastatic thyroid tumors. MiXCR reprocessed the PCR reads for TCRdb. The table shows several thousand clones, with 14% to 15% occurring only once. The specimen sequenced was blood. These receptors were taken from a female donor with papillary thyroid cancer or a benign thyroid nodule (not recorded which). Some clones in this sample may be carry-over from other donors' samples. CDR3s include the opening cysteine and the closing phenylalanine or tryptophan. D genes are given only for firm matches. The listing skips clone size in some rows; elsewhere it reads once, few, many or a size class.

NA	NA	TRBJ1-4	TRBV11-3	TGTGCCAGCAGCTTTGGGGATAGTGAAAAACTGTTTTTT	CASSFGDSEKLFF
many	NA	TRBJ2-1	TRBV4-3	TGCGCCAGCAGCCAAGAGGGAGCGGCGGGGGCGTGGGGAGATGAGCAGTTCTTC	CASSQEGAAGAWGDEQFF
many	NA	TRBJ2-5	TRBV10-1	TGCGCCAGCTCGATTGGAGAGGGAGCTTCCGAGACCCAGTACTTC	CASSIGEGASETQYF
medium-sized	TRBD1	TRBJ2-3	TRBV5-1	TGCGCCAGCAGCCCAGAACAGGGGGCGCGAGCAGATACGCAGTATTTT	CASSPEQGARADTQYF
medium-sized	NA	TRBJ2-3	TRBV11-2	TGTGCCAGCAGCCGAGGGCAGGTAGCATATGATACGCAGTATTTT	CASSRGQVAYDTQYF
medium-sized	TRBD1	TRBJ2-2	TRBV6-1	TGTGCCAGCAGTTCACAGGGGCAACTCACCGGGGAGCTGTTTTTT	CASSSQGQLTGELFF
NA	NA	TRBJ2-2	TRBV6-1	TGTGCCAGCGGCCCGGATCCACTCGCTACAGACACCGGGGAGCTGTTTTTT	CASGPDPLATDTGELFF
medium-sized	TRBD1	TRBJ2-1	TRBV2	TGTGCCAGCAGTAAGACAGGGCAAAGCTACAATGAGCAGTTCTTC	CASSKTGQSYNEQFF
few	TRBD1	TRBJ1-4	TRBV27	TGTGCCAGCAGTGGGAACAGGGGAGGAGGGGAAAAACTGTTTTTT	CASSGNRGGGEKLFF
many	NA	TRBJ1-1	TRBV30	TGTGCCTGGAGGCCCCCCGGGTTAGGGACTGAAGCTTTCTTT	CAWRPPGLGTEAFF
many	TRBD2	TRBJ2-5	TRBV9	TGTGCCAGCAGCGTAGTAGCTAGCGGGAGACGACAAGAGACCCAGTACTTC	CASSVVASGRRQETQYF
many	TRBD1	TRBJ2-4	TRBV15	TGTGCCACCAGCAGAGACCGGGACAGGATAAACATTCAGTACTTC	CATSRDRDRINIQYF
few	TRBD2	TRBJ2-7	TRBV28	TGTGCCAGCAGTTTACTGGGACTAGGACTAGCCGAGCAGTACTTC	CASSLLGLGLAEQYF
NA	NA	TRBJ1-1	TRBV20-1	TGCAGTGCTAGGGGGAACACTGAAGCTTTCTTT	CSARGNTEAFF
medium-sized	NA	TRBJ1-6	TRBV6-1	TGTGCCAGCGCAACCTCCTATAATTCACCCCTCCACTTT	CASATSYNSPLHF
few	TRBD1	TRBJ2-5	TRBV28	TGTGCCAGCACCTCCTATGGGACAGGCCAAGAGAACCAGTACTTC	CASTSYGTGQENQYF
many	NA	TRBJ2-1	TRBV15	TGTGCCACCAGCAGATCCCGGGGAGAGCAGTTCTTC	CATSRSRGEQFF
medium-sized	NA	TRBJ1-1	TRBV2	TGTGCCAGCACTCCGGGGGTCTCTGAAGCTTTCTTT	CASTPGVSEAFF
NA	NA	TRBJ1-1	TRBV6-2/TRBV6-3	TGTGCCAGCAGTTACTTGGACCGCGCTCTAGGGGAAGCTTTCTTT	CASSYLDRALGEAFF
many	NA	TRBJ2-5	TRBV18	TGTGCCAGCTCCGCGTCGGAGAGAGAGACCCAGTACTTC	CASSASERETQYF
NA	NA	TRBJ2-7	TRBV6-1	TGTGCCAGCAGTGGGGGTCAGGGGCAGCTTGGCGAGCAGTACTTC	CASSGGQGQLGEQYF
few	NA	TRBJ1-6	TRBV11-2	TGTGCCAGCAGCTTAGAACCGTATAATTCACCCCTCCACTTT	CASSLEPYNSPLHF
medium-sized	NA	TRBJ2-3	TRBV19	TGTGCCAGTATCCCCGGGATCACAGATACGCAGTATTTT	CASIPGITDTQYF
NA	NA	TRBJ1-3	TRBV7-2	TGTGCCAGCAGCTCCCCGGGGGCATGGGACACCATATATTTT	CASSSPGAWDTIYF
medium-sized	TRBD1	TRBJ1-6	TRBV6-1	TGTGCCAGCAGATTACAGGGGCCTGGCTCACCCCTCCACTTT	CASRLQGPGSPLHF
large	NA	TRBJ1-5	TRBV6-5	TGTGCCAGCAGTTACTCATTGGGGGGCGATCAGCCCCAGCATTTT	CASSYSLGGDQPQHF
NA	NA	TRBJ2-7	TRBV3-1	TGTGCCAGCAGCCGAGGGGTCCTCTACGAGCAGTACTTC	CASSRGVLYEQYF
few	TRBD2	TRBJ2-7	TRBV28	TGTGCCAGCAGTTTTGGTAGCGGGGGGGCCTACGAGCAGTACTTC	CASSFGSGGAYEQYF
NA	TRBD2	TRBJ2-7	TRBV7-2	TGTGCCAGCAGCCGCACTAGCGGGGGGGCTTCAAAGCAGTACTTC	CASSRTSGGASKQYF
NA	TRBD1	TRBJ2-7	TRBV28	TGTGCCAGCAGTACAACCGGGACAGGTGTTTCCTACGAGCAGTACTTC	CASSTTGTGVSYEQYF
few	NA	TRBJ2-3	TRBV24-1	TGTGCCACAGGGGACTTCACAGATACGCAGTATTTT	CATGDFTDTQYF
medium-sized	TRBD1	TRBJ1-5	TRBV6-1	TGTGCCAGCAGCTCAGGGGGGGGTGGCAATCAGCCCCAGCATTTT	CASSSGGGGNQPQHF
many	NA	TRBJ2-4	TRBV28	TGTGCCAGCAGCCGGCTTGAGGTCTCCAAAAACATTCAGTACTTC	CASSRLEVSKNIQYF
NA	NA	TRBJ1-2	TRBV7-3	TGTGCCAGCAGCTTAACTATAGGGGGTGGCTACACCTTC	CASSLTIGGGYTF
NA	NA	TRBJ2-3	TRBV20-1	TGCAGTGGGGCAGGGGGCACAGATACGCAGTATTTT	CSGAGGTDTQYF
many	TRBD2	TRBJ2-3	TRBV29-1	TGCAGCGTTGATGCCCGGACTAGCGGGAGCACAGATACGCAGTATTTT	CSVDARTSGSTDTQYF
NA	NA	TRBJ2-1	TRBV5-1	TGCGCCAGCAGCATGTGGTTTGAGGCAAATGAGCAGTTCTTC	CASSMWFEANEQFF
large	NA	TRBJ2-7	TRBV6-1	TGTGCCAGCACAAAGGGGTACGAGCAGTACTTC	CASTKGYEQYF
many	NA	TRBJ1-1	TRBV4-2	TGTGCCAGCAGCCAACAGGACACTGAAGCTTTCTTT	CASSQQDTEAFF
medium-sized	NA	TRBJ1-1	TRBV24-1	TGTGCCACCAGTGACCTGACTGGGCCCAGAGCTTTCTTT	CATSDLTGPRAFF
few	NA	TRBJ2-7	TRBV12-3/TRBV12-4	TGTGCCAGCAGTTTCTCCCCCGGCAGGGCACACGAGCAGTACTTC	CASSFSPGRAHEQYF
many	NA	TRBJ1-4	TRBV19	TGTGCCAGTAGACGGGCCGATCCAAGTGAAAAACTGTTTTTT	CASRRADPSEKLFF
few	TRBD2	TRBJ2-2	TRBV6-2/TRBV6-3	TGTGCCAGCCAGCAGCGGGAGACCGGGGAGCTGTTTTTT	CASQQRETGELFF
few	NA	TRBJ1-2	TRBV28	TGTGCCCACTATCGGGGCAGGGTTTTATCGTTTTCGGGCGGCTACACCTTC	CAHYRGRVLSFSGGYTF
many	NA	TRBJ1-3	TRBV9	TGTGCCAGCAGCCCCCCGGAAGGGACTGGAAACACCATATATTTT	CASSPPEGTGNTIYF
many	NA	TRBJ2-5	TRBV6-1	TGTGCCAGCAGTGAAGGCGACAGCCTTATTCGACAAGAGACCCAGTACTTC	CASSEGDSLIRQETQYF
many	TRBD1	TRBJ1-4	TRBV28	TGTGCCAGCAGTTTTTACCGACAGGGCCCCGAAAAACTGTTTTTT	CASSFYRQGPEKLFF
large	TRBD1	TRBJ2-7	TRBV6-1	TGTGCCAGCAGCCGGGACAGGGTTCTAAAGCAGTACTTC	CASSRDRVLKQYF
NA	NA	TRBJ2-3	TRBV4-2	TGTGCCAGCAGCCATTCGCCGACCCGGGGTGGAACAGATACGCAGTATTTT	CASSHSPTRGGTDTQYF
NA	NA	TRBJ1-1	TRBV6-2/TRBV6-3	TGTGCCAGCAGTTACTTGGGGGTGGATGAAGCTTTCTTT	CASSYLGVDEAFF
once	NA	TRBJ1-5	TRBV18	TGTGCCAGCTCACCAATTAACCAACAGCCCCAGCATTTT	CASSPINQQPQHF
many	NA	TRBJ2-6	TRBV4-2	TGTGCCAGCAGCCAAAGGGAGGACGGAGTAGAATACTCTGGGGCCAACGTCCTGACTTTC	CASSQREDGVEYSGANVLTF
NA	TRBD2	TRBJ2-7	TRBV7-3	TGTGCCAGCAGCTTAACGGGCCCAGCGGGAGTAAACGAGCAGTACTTC	CASSLTGPAGVNEQYF
few	NA	TRBJ2-7	TRBV20-1	TGCAGTGCAGGCTACGAGCAGTACTTC	CSAGYEQYF